Described below is a single T cell receptor beta chain sequence and its context. This specimen belongs to a study of OX40 agonist ivuxolimab in advanced cancers. Libraries were prepared by immunoSEQ multiplex PCR; TCRdb keeps only in-frame clonotypes and omits some of them. The sample consists of 55,000 to 75,000 clones, approximately 86% of them appearing once. The CDR3 is made up of 14 amino acids. Germline V gene lookup returns CDR1 LNHDA and CDR2 SQIVND (reference sequence). The V end lost 3 bases, the J end lost 1 base, and 7 bases lay between the germline ends. The sample in question was CD4+ or CD8+ T cells sorted from blood, obtained in a trial of the OX40 agonist ivuxolimab. The receptor was derived from an adult with an advanced solid tumor such as melanoma, head and neck, liver or kidney cancer. The rearrangement uses TRBV19 and TRBJ1-5; D may be TRBD1 (5 bases). The CDR3 DNA follows: TGTGCCAGTAGTATTTGGGACAGCAATCAGCCCCAGCATTTT. Amino acid sequence: CASSIWDSNQPQHF.